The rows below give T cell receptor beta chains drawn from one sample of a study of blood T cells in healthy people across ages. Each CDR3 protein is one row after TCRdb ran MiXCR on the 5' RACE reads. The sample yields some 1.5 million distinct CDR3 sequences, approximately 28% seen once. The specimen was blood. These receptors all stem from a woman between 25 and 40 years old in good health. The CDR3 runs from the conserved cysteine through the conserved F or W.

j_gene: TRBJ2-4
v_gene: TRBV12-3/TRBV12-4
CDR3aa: CASSFTDSGKNIQYF

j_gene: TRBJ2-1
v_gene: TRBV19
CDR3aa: CASNAGRYNEQFF

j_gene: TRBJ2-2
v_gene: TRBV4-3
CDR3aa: CASSPDRGTSGELFF

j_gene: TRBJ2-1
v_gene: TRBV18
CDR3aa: CASSPQTGADNERFF

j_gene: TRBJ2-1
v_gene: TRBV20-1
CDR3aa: CSASGGEYNEQFF

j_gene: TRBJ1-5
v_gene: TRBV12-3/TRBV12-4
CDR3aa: CASSTAPTLQPQHF

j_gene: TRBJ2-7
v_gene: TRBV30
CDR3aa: CAWSVTGPNYEQYF

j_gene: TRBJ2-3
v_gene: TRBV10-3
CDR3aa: CAISESPTSHTQYF

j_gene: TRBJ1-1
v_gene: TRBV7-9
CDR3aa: CASSGGQGLMNTEAFF

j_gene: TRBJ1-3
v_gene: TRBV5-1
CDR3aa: CASSSGQPVSGNTIYF

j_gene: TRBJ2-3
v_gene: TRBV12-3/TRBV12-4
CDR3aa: CASSLARRGADTQYF

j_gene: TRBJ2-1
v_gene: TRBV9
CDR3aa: CASSVGTGNSEQFF

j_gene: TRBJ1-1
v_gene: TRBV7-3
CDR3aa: CASRGSNTEAFF

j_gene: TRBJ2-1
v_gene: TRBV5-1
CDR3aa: CASRGSRSGDEQFF

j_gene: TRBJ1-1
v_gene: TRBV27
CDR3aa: CASSFTGIRISEAFF

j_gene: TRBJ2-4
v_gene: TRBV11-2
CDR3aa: CASSLTRGDIQYF

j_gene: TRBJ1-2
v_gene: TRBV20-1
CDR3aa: CSATMRGNYGYTF

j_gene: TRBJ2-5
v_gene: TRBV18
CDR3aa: CASSPLEEQETQYF

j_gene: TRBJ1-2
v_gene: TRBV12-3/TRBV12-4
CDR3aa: CASSLNSGLYGYTF

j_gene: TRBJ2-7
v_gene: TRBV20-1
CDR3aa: CSARDVGGSYEQYF

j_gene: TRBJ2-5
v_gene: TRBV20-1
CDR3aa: CSGGVTNQETQYF

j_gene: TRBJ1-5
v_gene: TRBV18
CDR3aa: CASSPRAASNQPQHF